The count of the clone carrying this T cell receptor beta chain is one. CDR1 KGHSH and CDR2 LQKENI come from the germline V gene. With 0 bases removed from V and 3 bases from J, the gap between germline ends came to 20 bases. This CDR3 contains 18 residues. This specimen belongs to a study of blood T cell repertoires in COVID-19. Whole-study context: Both acute and convalescent COVID-19 samples were obtained from the United States, Italy and Spain. PBMCs, B-cell-depleted T cells, or T cells were the source of the cDNA or gDNA that made up the material.

Original processing notes: From reference gene primer amplification, estimates of nucleated cell counts were derived. Sequencing was performed with immunoSEQ multiplex PCR; in TCRdb, only in-frame clones are kept and a portion is missing. That table supplies the V and J calls and clone size; D and trimming were determined from the DNA. The sample contains some 45,000 clones, over 75% of which appear only once. The genes are TRBV18 and TRBJ2-5, with D maybe TRBD1 (5 bases). The sample consisted of peripheral blood. The receptor was derived from a woman at least 80 years old with acute or convalescent COVID-19. The CDR3 DNA follows: TGTGCCAGCTCACCACCCATCCGGGTATGGGGCGTCGAAGAGACCCAGTACTTC. Protein product: CASSPPIRVWGVEETQYF.